Listed below are T cell receptor beta chains from one sample, sequenced in a study of technical replicates of blood from a few donors. Method: immunoSEQ multiplex PCR; TCRdb's copy keeps in-frame clones and lacks some. The sample shows tens of thousands of clones, 85% to 95% of them seen only once. Sequencing input: PBMCs. Receptor source: a human donor in good health. Some clones in this sample may be carry-over from other donors' samples. Each CDR3 is given with its conserved first and last residue. A D gene is named only where the DNA matches it firmly. Size values are once, few and many counts, or a class for expanded clones, and some rows have none.

>14|TRBV6-6|.|.|TRBJ1-5
TGTGCCAGCAGTTATGTCAGGGGAATTCAGCCCCAGCATTTT
CASSYVRGIQPQHF
>16|TRBV9|.|TRBD2|TRBJ2-3
TGTGCCAGCAGCGTAGCAGTAGCGGGAGGGGCAGATACGCAGTATTTT
CASSVAVAGGADTQYF
>14|TRBV15|.|TRBD2|TRBJ2-7
TGTGCCACCAGCGCTACTAGCGGGGGCTACGAGCAGTACTTC
CATSATSGGYEQYF
>14|TRBV7-2|.|TRBD1|TRBJ1-1
TGTGCCAGCAGCTTCCGGACAGGGGCTACTGAAGCTTTCTTT
CASSFRTGATEAFF
>15|TRBV6-6|.|.|TRBJ1-2
TGTGCCAGCAGACCCGGAGGGGTCCTCAACTATGGCTACACCTTC
CASRPGGVLNYGYTF
>13|TRBV7-6|.|TRBD1|TRBJ2-1
TGTGCCAGCAGTCTCACAGGGGGCAATGAGCAGTTCTTC
CASSLTGGNEQFF
>13|TRBV6-5|.|.|TRBJ1-5
TGTGCCAGCAGTTACTCGAGGAGTCAGCCCCAGCATTTT
CASSYSRSQPQHF
>15|TRBV30|.|TRBD1|TRBJ2-2
TGTGCCTGGGGCCGGGACAGAACTATTGGCGGGGAGCTGTTTTTT
CAWGRDRTIGGELFF
>15|TRBV19|.|TRBD2|TRBJ2-7
TGTGCCAGTAGTTTAGCTAGCGGGAAGACCTACGAGCAGTACTTC
CASSLASGKTYEQYF
>16|TRBV7-2|.|TRBD1|TRBJ1-1
TGTGCCAGCAGCTTAGTAGGGGGCGGAACCAACACTGAAGCTTTCTTT
CASSLVGGGTNTEAFF
>9|TRBV7-9|.|.|TRBJ2-1
TGTGCCAGCACTCCTGAGCAGTTCTTC
CASTPEQFF
>15|TRBV9|.|.|TRBJ2-1
TGTGCCAGCACCCGACTGGGGAGCTCCTACAATGAGCAGTTCTTC
CASTRLGSSYNEQFF
>14|TRBV4-2|.|TRBD2|TRBJ2-1
TGTGCCAGCAGCCGGTTAGCGGGGGTGAATGAGCAGTTCTTC
CASSRLAGVNEQFF
>14|TRBV4-1|.|TRBD1|TRBJ2-7
TGCGCCAGCAGCCAAGGGGACAGATCCTACGAGCAGTACTTC
CASSQGDRSYEQYF
>15|TRBV18|.|.|TRBJ2-5
TGTGCCAGCTCACCCCTCGCGGGGTCTGAAGAGACCCAGTACTTC
CASSPLAGSEETQYF
>20|TRBV7-8|.|TRBD1|TRBJ2-2
TGTGCCAGCAGCTTATATAGCGTCGAGGACAGGGGGCTCTTCACCGGGGAGCTGTTTTTT
CASSLYSVEDRGLFTGELFF
>15|TRBV18|.|.|TRBJ2-1
TGTGCCAGCTCACCATTTGATATGGTTACAAATGAGCAGTTCTTC
CASSPFDMVTNEQFF
>13|TRBV18|.|TRBD1|TRBJ2-2
TGTGCCAGCTCAACAGGGGTATCCGGGGAGCTGTTTTTT
CASSTGVSGELFF
>15|TRBV7-7|.|TRBD1|TRBJ2-6
TGTGCAGCAGGGGGTAGGGGCTCTGGGGCCAACGTCCTGACTTTC
CAAGGRGSGANVLTF
>13|TRBV7-9|.|.|TRBJ1-1
TGTGCCAGCAGCCGGGTTGACCTGGCCCGAGCTTTCTTT
CASSRVDLARAFF
>17|TRBV4-2|.|.|TRBJ2-1
TGTGCCAGCAGCCATAATACTGGGGAGGCCGTCTACAATGAGCAGTTCTTC
CASSHNTGEAVYNEQFF
>17|TRBV9|.|TRBD2|TRBJ2-1
TGTGCCAGCAGCGCGACCCCTACTAGCGGGAGCCTAGGCGAGCAGTTCTTC
CASSATPTSGSLGEQFF
>15|TRBV27|.|TRBD2|TRBJ2-5
TGTGCCAGCAAGGGACGGGAGGCCCCCTCAGAGACCCAGTACTTC
CASKGREAPSETQYF
>15|TRBV6-4|.|TRBD2|TRBJ2-3
TGTGCCAGCAGTGAGAGTAGCGGGGGCGGTGATACGCAGTATTTT
CASSESSGGGDTQYF
>15|TRBV6-5|.|TRBD2|TRBJ2-7
TGTGCCAGCAGTTACACTAGCGGGAGGTACTACGAGCAGTACTTC
CASSYTSGRYYEQYF
>14|TRBV4-2|once|.|TRBJ1-2
TGTGCCAGCAGCCAGGGGGGAACCTACTATGGCTACACCTTC
CASSQGGTYYGYTF
>16|TRBV19|.|TRBD1|TRBJ2-1
TGTGCCAGTAGTATGGAGGACAGGGTAGCCTACAATGAGCAGTTCTTC
CASSMEDRVAYNEQFF
>13|TRBV9|.|.|TRBJ2-2
TGTGCCAGCAGCGTAGCAAGCTCCGGGGAGCTGTTTTTT
CASSVASSGELFF
>11|TRBV20-1|.|.|TRBJ2-3
TGCAGTGCTCCCCGTCGGGATACGCAGTATTTT
CSAPRRDTQYF
>15|TRBV5-1|.|TRBD1|TRBJ2-2
TGCGCCAGCAGCTTCGGGACAGGGAACACCGGGGAGCTGTTTTTT
CASSFGTGNTGELFF
>13|TRBV6-1|once|.|TRBJ1-5
TGTGCCAGCAGGGAGACAGCAGAGTGGCCCCAGCATTTT
CASRETAEWPQHF
>14|TRBV5-1|.|TRBD2|TRBJ2-1
TGCGCCAGCACGGGACTAGCGGGACACAATGAGCAGTTCTTC
CASTGLAGHNEQFF
>18|TRBV5-1|.|TRBD2|TRBJ2-1
TGCGCCAGCAGCTTGGAACTAGCGGGGGGCGGCGGCAACAATGAGCAGTTCTTC
CASSLELAGGGGNNEQFF
>13|TRBV5-4|.|.|TRBJ2-2
TGTGCCAGCAGGAAACTAGGTATCGGGGAGCTGTTTTTT
CASRKLGIGELFF
>14|TRBV6-5|.|.|TRBJ2-5
TGTGCCAGCCGATCGGCAGGGGCGCAAGAGACCCAGTACTTC
CASRSAGAQETQYF
>16|TRBV7-9|.|.|TRBJ2-2
TGTGCCAGCAGCTTTGGTGCGGGGGCACCCACCGGGGAGCTGTTTTTT
CASSFGAGAPTGELFF
>17|TRBV4-3|.|.|TRBJ1-2
TGCGCCAGCAGCCAAGATTTGGGTTCAAGGGGCAGGCCTGGCTACACCTTC
CASSQDLGSRGRPGYTF
>15|TRBV7-2|.|.|TRBJ2-3
TGTGCCAGCAGCTTAGTGGGTCGGGGAGCAGATACGCAGTATTTT
CASSLVGRGADTQYF
>16|TRBV5-1|.|.|TRBJ2-4
TGCGCCAGCAGCATTACAGGGAGTGGGTCCAAAAACATTCAGTACTTC
CASSITGSGSKNIQYF
>15|TRBV28|.|TRBD2|TRBJ2-7
TGTGCCAGCAGTTTTAGGCGGGAGTTATTCTACGAGCAGTACTTC
CASSFRRELFYEQYF
>18|TRBV19|.|.|TRBJ2-1
TGTGCCAGTAGTATGAGGGGGGGCGGGAGTACTCGGGGGAATGAGCAGTTCTTC
CASSMRGGGSTRGNEQFF
>17|TRBV21-1|.|.|TRBJ1-2
TGTGCCAGCAGCAGGGGCAGCATCAATCCCTCTAACTATGGCTACACCTTC
CASSRGSINPSNYGYTF